A single sample is the source of the 5 T cell receptor beta chains below, sequenced in a study of radiation and T cells in renal cell carcinoma. Specified time point: baseline pretreatment blood. The treatment was: 15 Gy SBRT to primary tumor, nephrectomy 4 weeks later. Repertoires were generated with immunoSEQ multiplex PCR, while TCRdb's copy carries only in-frame clones and drops some. Among 100,000 to 150,000 clones listed, approximately 82% were seen once. Source: blood, taken from a patient whose treatment included radiotherapy and nephrectomy. These receptors originate from a woman aged 60 to 75 with renal cell carcinoma.

The CDR3 loop reads CASSPNRGRREKLFF. For the CDR3, the DNA is TGTGCCAGCTCACCAAACAGGGGGCGAAGGGAAAAACTGTTTTTT. V usage is TRBV18 and J usage is TRBJ1-4; 9 positions match TRBD1. The V and J ends lost 2 bases and 8 bases, in that order; junction bases with no gene match: 6. The CDR3 sequence is 15 residues long. Germline assignment: CDR1 KGHSH and CDR2 LQKENI. Filled out from reference TRBV18 and TRBJ1-4, the complete variable domain reads NAGVMQNPRHLVRRRGQEARLRCSPMKGHSHVYWYRQLPEEGLKFMVYLQKENIIDESGMPKERFSAEFPKEGPSILRIQQVVRGDSAAYFCASSPNRGRREKLFFGSGTQLSVL.

V and J are TRBV19 and TRBJ1-3; D remains ambiguous. The V gene's germline CDR1 is LNHDA and CDR2 SQIVND (reference sequence). CDR3 length: 11 residues. V was trimmed by 5 bases and J by 5 bases, leaving 4 bases between them. This CDR3 is CASSLRNTIYF. The CDR3 DNA sequence: TGTGCCAGTAGTTTGAGAAACACCATATATTTT.

The rearrangement uses TRBV7-9 and TRBJ2-7, with no clear D. V gave up 1 base and J gave up 4 bases, with 8 bases separating them. This CDR3 has 13 residues. The germline gives CDR1 SEHNR, CDR2 FQNEAQ (reference sequence). CDR3 residues: CASSLGEYYEQYF. The DNA for the CDR3 is TGTGCCAGCAGCTTAGGAGAATATTACGAGCAGTACTTC.

This chain joins TRBV4-3 and TRBJ2-7; D tentatively reads TRBD1 or TRBD2 (5 bases each). V was clipped by 1 base and J by 7 bases, with 11 bases between them. This CDR3 region has 13 residues. From germline, CDR1 is LGHNA and CDR2 YSLEER. CDR3 DNA sequence: TGCGCCAGCAGCCAAGTTATAGGGGAGGAGCAGTACTTC. Its translation: CASSQVIGEEQYF.

The CDR3 here is CASSGATTDTQYF. Here the CDR3 DNA reads TGTGCCAGCAGTGGGGCCACCACAGATACGCAGTATTTT. This chain joins TRBV2 and TRBJ2-3; D is undetermined. V gave up 4 bases and J gave up 2 bases, with 7 bases separating them. The CDR3 is 13 residues long. The V gene's germline CDR1 is SNHLY and CDR2 FYNNEI.